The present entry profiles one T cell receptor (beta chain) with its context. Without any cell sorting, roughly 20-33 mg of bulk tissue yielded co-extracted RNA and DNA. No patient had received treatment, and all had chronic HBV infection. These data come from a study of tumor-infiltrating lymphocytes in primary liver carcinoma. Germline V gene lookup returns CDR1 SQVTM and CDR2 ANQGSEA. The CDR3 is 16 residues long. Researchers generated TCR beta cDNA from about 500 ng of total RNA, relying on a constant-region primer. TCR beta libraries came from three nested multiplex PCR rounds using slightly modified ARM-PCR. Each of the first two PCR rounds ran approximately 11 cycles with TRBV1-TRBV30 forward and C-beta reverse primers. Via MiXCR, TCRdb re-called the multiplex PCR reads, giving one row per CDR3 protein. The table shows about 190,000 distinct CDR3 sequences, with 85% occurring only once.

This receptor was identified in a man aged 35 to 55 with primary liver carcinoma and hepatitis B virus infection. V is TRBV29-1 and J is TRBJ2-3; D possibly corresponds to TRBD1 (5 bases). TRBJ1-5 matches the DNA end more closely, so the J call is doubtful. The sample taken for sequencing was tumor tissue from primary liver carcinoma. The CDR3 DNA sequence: TGCAGCGGCGGGACGGGGTACGAGACTAGCACAGATACGCAGCATTTT. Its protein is CSGGTGYETSTDTQHF.